The rows below give T cell receptor beta chains drawn from one sample of a study of OX40 agonist ivuxolimab in advanced cancers. The assay was immunoSEQ multiplex PCR, and TCRdb's table has in-frame clones only and misses some. The sample consists of some 50,000 clones, 83% of them appearing once. This specimen consisted of CD4+ or CD8+ T cells sorted from blood, obtained in a trial of the OX40 agonist ivuxolimab. The receptors shown here come from an adult with an advanced solid tumor such as melanoma, head and neck, liver or kidney cancer. The CDR3 runs from the conserved cysteine through the conserved F or W. A D gene is named only where the DNA matches it firmly. A clone size is listed for some rows: how often the clone was seen (once, few, many), or a class if it is expanded.

v_gene	d_gene	j_gene	abundance	CDR3nt	CDR3aa
TRBV7-9	TRBD2	TRBJ2-5	NA	TGTGCCAGCAGCCGCGGACTAGCGGGAGGACCAGAGACCCAGTACTTC	CASSRGLAGGPETQYF
TRBV2	TRBD2	TRBJ2-2	NA	TGTGCCAGCCGGCGACTAGCGGGGAACACCGGGGAGCTGTTTTTT	CASRRLAGNTGELFF
TRBV7-8	NA	TRBJ1-1	NA	TGTGCCAGCAGCCCGATGGGGAAGAACATGAACACTGAAGCTTTCTTT	CASSPMGKNMNTEAFF
TRBV5-1	TRBD2	TRBJ2-2	NA	TGCGCCAGCAGCTTCGGCCTAGCGGGAGCCGGCACCGGGGAGCTGTTTTTT	CASSFGLAGAGTGELFF
TRBV30	NA	TRBJ1-3	few	TGTGCCTGGAGTATCCCAGGGGATGGAAACACCATATATTTT	CAWSIPGDGNTIYF
TRBV2	NA	TRBJ2-7	NA	TGTGCCAGCAGTGATCGGGGGACCGCCGACGAGCAGTACTTC	CASSDRGTADEQYF
TRBV28	NA	TRBJ1-2	NA	TGTGCCAGCGGAGCTTTGAACTATGGCTACACCTTC	CASGALNYGYTF
TRBV29-1	TRBD2	TRBJ2-7	NA	TGCAGCGTTGTGTTTAGCGGGAGGCCCCGGGAGCAGTACTTC	CSVVFSGRPREQYF
TRBV5-1	TRBD1	TRBJ1-3	NA	TGCGCCAGCAGCTTACAGGGGAGAGGGTCTGGAAACACCATATATTTT	CASSLQGRGSGNTIYF
TRBV9	NA	TRBJ2-7	NA	TGTGCCAGCAGCTCAGCAGCGCAACCCTACGAGCAGTACTTC	CASSSAAQPYEQYF
TRBV6-1	NA	TRBJ1-3	once	TGTGCCAGCAGTGAGCCCGGGACACCCTCTGGAAACACCATATATTTT	CASSEPGTPSGNTIYF
TRBV5-1	TRBD2	TRBJ2-1	once	TGCGCCAGCAGCTGGGGACTAGCGGACTACAATGAGCAGTTCTTC	CASSWGLADYNEQFF
TRBV30	TRBD1	TRBJ1-2	NA	TGTGCCTGCAGGGGGACAGGCAGCTATGGCTACACCTTC	CACRGTGSYGYTF
TRBV19	NA	TRBJ1-5	NA	TGTGCCAGTAGCAAAAGGGGGTTGGATCAGCCCCAGCATTTT	CASSKRGLDQPQHF
TRBV11-2	NA	TRBJ1-1	NA	TGTGCCAGCAGCACTCACGCCCTGAACACTGAAGCTTTCTTT	CASSTHALNTEAFF
TRBV5-1	NA	TRBJ2-5	NA	TGCGCCAGCAGCTTGCTTTCTAGGGAGACCCAGTACTTC	CASSLLSRETQYF
TRBV5-4	TRBD1	TRBJ1-6	NA	TGTGCCAGCAGCGTAGATACAGGGGATAATTCACCCCTCCACTTT	CASSVDTGDNSPLHF
TRBV13	TRBD1	TRBJ1-1	once	TGTGCCAGCAGCTTAGGTGGGACAGGGGAGGCGGCCAGAGGAGCTTTCTTT	CASSLGGTGEAARGAFF
TRBV18	TRBD1	TRBJ2-6	NA	TGTGCCAGCTCAGCGGCAGGGGGCAACTCTGGGGCCAACGTCCTGACTTTC	CASSAAGGNSGANVLTF
TRBV19	NA	TRBJ1-5	once	TGTGCCAGTAGATCACAGGGCTATGGGAATCAGCCCCAGCATTTT	CASRSQGYGNQPQHF
TRBV2	NA	TRBJ1-1	NA	TGTGCCAGCAGTGTCGAGAGGAACACTGAAGCTTTCTTT	CASSVERNTEAFF
TRBV7-2	TRBD1	TRBJ2-3	NA	TGTGCCAGCAGCTCACTGACAGGGGGCTTTGATACGCAGTATTTT	CASSSLTGGFDTQYF
TRBV6-6	NA	TRBJ1-5	NA	TGTGCCAGCAGCCTTCGGGGTCAGCCCCAGCATTTT	CASSLRGQPQHF
TRBV28	NA	TRBJ1-3	NA	TGTGCCAGCAGAACCCCGGCTGGGGGCGGTGGAAACACCATATATTTT	CASRTPAGGGGNTIYF
TRBV5-6	NA	TRBJ1-3	NA	TGTGCCAGCAGAGCTAACAGTCCTGGAAACACCATATATTTT	CASRANSPGNTIYF
TRBV2	NA	TRBJ1-5	NA	TGTGCCAGCAGTGAATCAGGGGCGTATCAGCCCCAGCATTTT	CASSESGAYQPQHF
TRBV7-8	NA	TRBJ2-6	NA	TGTGCCAGCAGCTTAGGGCGGTCTGGGGCCAACGTCCTGACTTTC	CASSLGRSGANVLTF
TRBV18	NA	TRBJ2-2	NA	TGTGCCAGCTCACCAAGGGACACCGGGGAGCTGTTTTTT	CASSPRDTGELFF
TRBV7-6	NA	TRBJ1-3	NA	TGTGCCAGCAGCTTGGGGACATCCCTCTCTGGAAACACCATATATTTT	CASSLGTSLSGNTIYF
TRBV28	NA	TRBJ1-2	NA	TGTGCCAGCAGTCCAGGGACAACCATCTATGGCTACACCTTC	CASSPGTTIYGYTF
TRBV18	TRBD1	TRBJ2-1	NA	TGTGCCAGCTCACCGGGACAGGGTATCCGTGAGCAGTTCTTC	CASSPGQGIREQFF
TRBV28	TRBD1	TRBJ2-5	NA	TGTGCCAGCAGTTTGGGGACAGGGCGGGGGGAGACCCAGTACTTC	CASSLGTGRGETQYF
TRBV30	NA	TRBJ1-4	NA	TGTGCCATGACCGGGGCCAGTAATGAAAAACTGTTTTTT	CAMTGASNEKLFF
TRBV9	NA	TRBJ2-1	NA	TGTGCCAGCAGCGGTCGCACCTGGGAGCAGTTCTTC	CASSGRTWEQFF
TRBV15	NA	TRBJ2-7	few	TGTGCCACCAGCAGAGGTTATAGCTCCTACGAGCAGTACTTC	CATSRGYSSYEQYF
TRBV5-6	TRBD1	TRBJ1-2	NA	TGTGCCAGCAGCCCGACAGGGGGCGGCTATGGCTACACCTTC	CASSPTGGGYGYTF
TRBV7-6	TRBD1	TRBJ1-2	NA	TGTGCCAGCAGCTTTGGTACAGGGGGCTCTGGCTACACCTTC	CASSFGTGGSGYTF
TRBV5-1	NA	TRBJ1-2	NA	TGCGCCAGCAGCTTGGATGCGCGGGAGTATGGCTACACCTTC	CASSLDAREYGYTF
TRBV10-2	NA	TRBJ2-1	NA	TGCGCCAGCAGTGAAGGACGGGACTGGGGCAGTGAGCAGTTCTTC	CASSEGRDWGSEQFF
TRBV30	NA	TRBJ1-1	few	TGTGCCTGGAGGGCGGATAACACTGAAGCTTTCTTT	CAWRADNTEAFF
TRBV7-9	NA	TRBJ2-3	NA	TGTGCCAGCAGCTTAAGAGGGGAGGTGGATACGCAGTATTTT	CASSLRGEVDTQYF
TRBV7-9	TRBD2	TRBJ2-2	NA	TGTGCCACTAGGGGACTAGACACCGGGGAGCTGTTTTTT	CATRGLDTGELFF
TRBV19	NA	TRBJ1-1	NA	TGTGCCAGTAGTTCCCGGGAATCTGGGTACACTGAAGCTTTCTTT	CASSSRESGYTEAFF
TRBV5-1	NA	TRBJ2-1	NA	TGCGCCAGCAGTCCGACAGGAGACTCCTACAATGAGCAGTTCTTC	CASSPTGDSYNEQFF
TRBV19	TRBD1	TRBJ1-5	NA	TGTGCCAGTAGTAAGAAACAGGGGTTGGGCAATCAGCCCCAGCATTTT	CASSKKQGLGNQPQHF
TRBV27	NA	TRBJ2-2	once	TGTGCCAGCAGTTTATCCTCCCCCGCCGTCGGGGAGCTGTTTTTT	CASSLSSPAVGELFF
TRBV10-1	NA	TRBJ1-3	NA	TGCGCCAGCAGTGAGATGGAGGGGGGCACCATATATTTT	CASSEMEGGTIYF
TRBV7-6	NA	TRBJ1-4	NA	TGTGCCAGCAGCCCCCGATGGAGTGCAACTAATGAAAAACTGTTTTTT	CASSPRWSATNEKLFF
TRBV27	TRBD2	TRBJ2-2	once	TGTGCCAGCAGCTCTCCGCGGGGACTAGGGAACACCGGGGAGCTGTTTTTT	CASSSPRGLGNTGELFF
TRBV29-1	NA	TRBJ1-5	NA	TGCAGCGTTATTATGGGCGTCAATCAGCCCCAGCATTTT	CSVIMGVNQPQHF
TRBV7-9	NA	TRBJ1-1	NA	TGTGCCAGCAGCTCCCAGGGGTACACTGAAGCTTTCTTT	CASSSQGYTEAFF
TRBV15	NA	TRBJ2-1	NA	TGTGCCACCAGCACCCCCCGGCTAGCTACGTACAATGAGCAGTTCTTC	CATSTPRLATYNEQFF
TRBV7-6	TRBD1	TRBJ2-1	NA	TGTGCCAGCAGCTTAGACAGGGGTCTTTACAATGAGCAGTTCTTC	CASSLDRGLYNEQFF
TRBV19	NA	TRBJ2-1	NA	TGTGCCAGTAGTACACAAAGACTACCCTCCTACAATGAGCAGTTCTTC	CASSTQRLPSYNEQFF
TRBV2	TRBD2	TRBJ2-7	NA	TGTGCCAGCAGTGAGCTAGCGGGAGGGCCGAGGAACGAGCAGTACTTC	CASSELAGGPRNEQYF
TRBV6-1	NA	TRBJ2-3	NA	TGTGCCAGCAGGAGCACAGGGTTTCTAGATACGCAGTATTTT	CASRSTGFLDTQYF
TRBV2	NA	TRBJ1-2	NA	TGTGCCAGCAGGCGAGAGGGAGGGGATTATGGCTACACCTTC	CASRREGGDYGYTF
TRBV7-9	NA	TRBJ2-7	NA	TGTGCCAGCAGCTCTATCTCGGGCTCCTTTTACGAGCAGTACTTC	CASSSISGSFYEQYF
TRBV28	NA	TRBJ1-3	NA	TGTGCCAGCAGTTTGGAAGTCTCTGGAAACACCATATATTTT	CASSLEVSGNTIYF